These 10 T cell receptor beta chains were all obtained from the same sample, sequenced in a study of T cells in localized non-small cell lung cancer. Some clones are missing from TCRdb's copy, which holds only in-frame ones; the method was immunoSEQ multiplex PCR. The sample records approximately 1,400 clones, around 22% being singletons. The sequencing used normal lung tissue next to the tumor, collected before any cancer treatment. These receptors all stem from a female donor aged 60 or older with stage II squamous cell lung carcinoma.

V and J are TRBV19 and TRBJ2-1, with TRBD2 matching 8 bases. With V trimmed by 6 bases and J by 8 bases, 9 bases remained unmatched. This CDR3 has 14 amino acids. CDR1 and CDR2 (germline): LNHDA, SQIVND (reference sequence). Written as DNA, the CDR3 is TGTGCCAGTAGGCCTGCGGGAGGCAAGTATGAGCAGTTCTTC. Protein: CASRPAGGKYEQFF. The full variable domain, with the rest looked up from reference TRBV19 and TRBJ2-1, is DGGITQSPKYLFRKEGQNVTLSCEQNLNHDAMYWYRQDPGQGLRLIYYSQIVNDFQKGDIAEGYSVSREKKESFPLTVTSAQKNPTAFYLCASRPAGGKYEQFFGPGTRLTVL.

The V and J genes are TRBV15 and TRBJ2-3; tentatively, D is TRBD1 (6 bases). From germline, CDR1 is LNHNV and CDR2 YYDKDF (reference sequence). Trimming removed 0 bases from V and 7 bases from J, with 14 bases in between. The CDR3 totals 15 residues. The CDR3 protein is CATSREGGRGNTQYF. The DNA for the CDR3 is TGTGCCACCAGCAGAGAAGGAGGCAGGGGAAATACGCAGTATTTT.

The J gene is TRBJ1-3, the V gene TRBV6-8; perhaps TRBD1 as D (5 bases). The CDR3 is 15 residues long. CDR1 is MNHGY and CDR2 is SAAAGT in the germline V gene. The V end lost 0 bases, the J end lost 4 bases, and 10 bases lay between the germline ends. Written as DNA, the CDR3 is TGTGCCAGCAGTTACTCGCAGGGAGTAGGAAACACCATATATTTT. Translated: CASSYSQGVGNTIYF.

This clone is categorized as medium-sized. This chain uses TRBV9 with TRBJ1-1; a possible D gene is TRBD1 (5 bases). The V end lost 3 bases, the J end lost 0 bases, and 9 bases lay between the germline ends. The germline V gene encodes CDR1 SGDLS and CDR2 YYNGEE. CDR3 length: 14 amino acids. CDR3 region: CASSEGAMNTEAFF. The CDR3 nucleotides read TGTGCCAGCAGCGAAGGGGCGATGAACACTGAAGCTTTCTTT.

This clone is labeled large. As DNA, the CDR3 is TGTGCCAGCAGTTATGGTCCGGGACCAGTGTACGAGCAGTACTTC. Protein sequence: CASSYGPGPVYEQYF. This rearrangement joins TRBV6-8 to TRBJ2-7; TRBD1 or TRBD2 may be the D gene (5 bases each). The CDR3 is 15 amino acids. CDR1 and CDR2 (germline): MNHGY, SAAAGT. V gave up 3 bases and J gave up 4 bases, with 16 bases separating them.

The chain combines TRBV6-8 with TRBJ2-6; a possible D gene is TRBD1 (6 bases). The CDR3 sequence is 16 residues long. Germline CDR1 reads MNHGY; CDR2 reads SAAAGT. Trimming shortened V by 6 bases and J by 0 bases, and 12 bases separated the two germline ends. CDR3 in amino acids: CASRQGPSSGANVLTF. For the CDR3, the DNA is TGTGCCAGCAGACAGGGACCGAGCTCTGGGGCCAACGTCCTGACTTTC.

This chain uses TRBV19 with TRBJ1-1; 10 nucleotides line up with TRBD1. The V gene's germline CDR1 is LNHDA and CDR2 SQIVND (reference sequence). The CDR3 sequence is 16 residues long. The V gene end was trimmed by 1 base and the J gene end by 6 bases; junction bases not matched to a gene: 8. The CDR3, as DNA: TGTGCCAGTAGTATAGCCGGGGGACAGGGGAGTGCTGAAGCTTTCTTT. As protein: CASSIAGGQGSAEAFF.

The chain joins TRBV19 to TRBJ2-5, with TRBD1 matching 8 bases. The CDR3 spans 15 residues. V trimming: 3 bases; J trimming: 5 bases; junction bases outside the gene matches: 8. CDR1 and CDR2 (germline): LNHDA, SQIVND (reference sequence). The CDR3 sequence is CASSMARGPEETQYF. The CDR3, as DNA: TGTGCCAGTAGTATGGCCAGGGGGCCGGAGGAGACCCAGTACTTC.

V and J are TRBV19 and TRBJ1-1; perhaps TRBD1 as D (6 bases). The CDR3 is made up of 15 amino acids. Germline V gene data show CDR1 as LNHDA and CDR2 as SQIVND (reference sequence). V shed 5 bases and J shed 1 base, with 14 bases lying between them. The CDR3 DNA reads TGTGCCAGTAGTCCGACAGGCCTCCCGAACACTGAAGCTTTCTTT. It yields the protein CASSPTGLPNTEAFF.

The chain employs TRBV6-8 and TRBJ2-1; 8 bases match TRBD1. Germline CDR1 MNHGY, CDR2 SAAAGT. V shed 7 bases and J 6 bases; nucleotides not matched to a gene: 8. The CDR3 length is 14 residues. The CDR3 region has the DNA TGTGCCAGCAATATGGGACAGGAGGGCAATGAGCAGTTCTTC. Protein product: CASNMGQEGNEQFF.